One T cell receptor (beta chain) is described in this entry. This sample is drawn from a study of beta chain features in type 1 diabetes. CD45RO/CCR7/CD25/CD127/CD95/CD27 sorting isolated CD4+ naive, central memory, regulatory and stem cell-like memory cells. cDNA synthesis used the whole RNA isolate, giving expressed TCRB sequences. Using immunoSEQ multiplex PCR, the repertoire was profiled, and TCRdb retains in-frame clones only, with some absent. This table has 400,000 to 450,000 clones, 14% appearing once. The CDR3 sequence is 12 residues long. The germline V gene encodes CDR1 LGHNT and CDR2 FRNRAP. V dropped 6 bases and J dropped 8; count of bases not matched to a gene: 4.

Sequenced material: naive CD4+ T cells from blood. The receptor's source is a man aged 25 to 40 in good health. This chain joins TRBV12-5 and TRBJ2-1, with TRBD1 identical over 7 bases. The DNA of the CDR3 is TGTGCTAGTGGCCAACAGGGGTATGAGCAGTTCTTC. This sequence encodes CASGQQGYEQFF.